The rows below give T cell receptor beta chains drawn from one sample of a study of cytomegalovirus exposure and HLA in healthy donors. Sequencing used immunoSEQ multiplex PCR; TCRdb keeps in-frame clones, though not all of them. Of 85,000 to 100,000 clones in the sample, 77% were seen once. What was sequenced was PBMCs. The receptor source for this set is a man aged 50 to 59 in good health and CMV-seropositive. Each CDR3 is given with its conserved first and last residue. Each record gives: CDR3 protein, D gene, V gene. The D gene is left open where the match is weak.

CSAAEHYEQYF | - | TRBV20-1
CASSEGAGGTDTQYF | TRBD2 | TRBV2
CASSQTGIQPQHF | - | TRBV7-2
CASSNRQGGSGGYTF | TRBD1 | TRBV19
CASSQGQGGEKLFF | TRBD1 | TRBV4-2
CASSQEATYATNEKLFF | - | TRBV4-1
CASSQEPGNEKLFF | - | TRBV4-3
CASRADRGLGGELFF | TRBD1 | TRBV19
CASSNRGQAINQPQHF | TRBD1 | TRBV5-6
CAISESGTLYEQYF | - | TRBV10-3
CASSYSHRAFF | - | TRBV6-5